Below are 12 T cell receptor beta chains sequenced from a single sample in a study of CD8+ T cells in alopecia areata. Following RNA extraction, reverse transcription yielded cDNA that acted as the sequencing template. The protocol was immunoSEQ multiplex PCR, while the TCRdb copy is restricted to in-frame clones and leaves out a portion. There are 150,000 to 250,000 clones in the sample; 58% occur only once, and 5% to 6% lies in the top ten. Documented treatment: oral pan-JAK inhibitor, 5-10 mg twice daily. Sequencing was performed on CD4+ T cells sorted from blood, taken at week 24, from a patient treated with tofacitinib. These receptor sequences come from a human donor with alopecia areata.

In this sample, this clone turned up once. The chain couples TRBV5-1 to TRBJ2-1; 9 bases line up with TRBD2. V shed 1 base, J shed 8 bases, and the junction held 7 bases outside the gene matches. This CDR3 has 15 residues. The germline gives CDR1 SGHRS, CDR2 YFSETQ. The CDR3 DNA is TGCGCCAGCAGCTTGTCTGGCGGGGGGGGCTATGAGCAGTTCTTC. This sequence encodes CASSLSGGGGYEQFF.

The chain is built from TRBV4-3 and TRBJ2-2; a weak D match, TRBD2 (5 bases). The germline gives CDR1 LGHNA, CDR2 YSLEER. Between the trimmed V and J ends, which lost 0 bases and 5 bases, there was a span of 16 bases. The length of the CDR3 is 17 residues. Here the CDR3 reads CASSQEVERAWTGELFF. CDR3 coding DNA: TGCGCCAGCAGCCAAGAAGTGGAGAGGGCCTGGACCGGGGAGCTGTTTTTT.

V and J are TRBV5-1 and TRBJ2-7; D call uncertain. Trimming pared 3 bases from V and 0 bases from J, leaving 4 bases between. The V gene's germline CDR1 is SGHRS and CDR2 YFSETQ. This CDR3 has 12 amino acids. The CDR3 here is CASSSGSYEQYF. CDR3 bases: TGCGCCAGCAGCTCGGGCTCCTACGAGCAGTACTTC.

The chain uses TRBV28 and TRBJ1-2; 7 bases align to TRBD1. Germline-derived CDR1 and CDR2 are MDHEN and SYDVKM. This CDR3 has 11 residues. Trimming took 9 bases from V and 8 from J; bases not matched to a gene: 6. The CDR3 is CASTGAVGYTF. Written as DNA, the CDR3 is TGTGCCAGTACAGGGGCAGTGGGCTACACCTTC.

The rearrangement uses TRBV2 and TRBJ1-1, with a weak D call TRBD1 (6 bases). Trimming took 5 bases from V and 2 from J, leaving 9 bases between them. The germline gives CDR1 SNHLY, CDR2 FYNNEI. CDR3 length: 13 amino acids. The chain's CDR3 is CASSRQVNTEAFF. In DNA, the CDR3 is TGTGCCAGCAGTCGACAGGTCAACACTGAAGCTTTCTTT.

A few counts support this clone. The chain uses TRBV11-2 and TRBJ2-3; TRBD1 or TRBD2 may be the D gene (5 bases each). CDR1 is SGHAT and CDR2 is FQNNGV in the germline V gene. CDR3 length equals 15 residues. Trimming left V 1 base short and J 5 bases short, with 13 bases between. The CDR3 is CASSLGGTVVDTQYF. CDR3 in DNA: TGTGCCAGCAGCTTAGGAGGGACCGTAGTAGATACGCAGTATTTT.

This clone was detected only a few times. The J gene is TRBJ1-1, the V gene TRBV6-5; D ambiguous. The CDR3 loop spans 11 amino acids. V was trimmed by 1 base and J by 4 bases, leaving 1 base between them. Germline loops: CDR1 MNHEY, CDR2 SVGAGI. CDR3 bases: TGTGCCAGCAGTTACTTCACTGAAGCTTTCTTT. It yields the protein CASSYFTEAFF.

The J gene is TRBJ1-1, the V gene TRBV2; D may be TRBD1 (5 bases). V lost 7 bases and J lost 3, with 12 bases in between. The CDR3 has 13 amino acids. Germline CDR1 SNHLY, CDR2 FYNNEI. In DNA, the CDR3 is TGTGCCAGCACGCGGGACTGGGACACTGAAGCTTTCTTT. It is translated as CASTRDWDTEAFF.

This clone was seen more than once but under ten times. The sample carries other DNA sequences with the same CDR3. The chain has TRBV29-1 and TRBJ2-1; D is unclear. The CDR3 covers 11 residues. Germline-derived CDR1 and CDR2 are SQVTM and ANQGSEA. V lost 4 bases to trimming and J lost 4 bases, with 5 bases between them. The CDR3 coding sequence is TGCAGCGTTGGGGGATACAATGAGCAGTTCTTC. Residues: CSVGGYNEQFF.

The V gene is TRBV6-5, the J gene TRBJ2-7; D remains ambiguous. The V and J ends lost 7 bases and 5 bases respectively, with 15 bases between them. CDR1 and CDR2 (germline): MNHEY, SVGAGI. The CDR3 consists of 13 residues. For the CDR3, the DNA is TGTGCCAGCACCAACGGGCAGTTAAACGAGCAGTACTTC. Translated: CASTNGQLNEQYF.

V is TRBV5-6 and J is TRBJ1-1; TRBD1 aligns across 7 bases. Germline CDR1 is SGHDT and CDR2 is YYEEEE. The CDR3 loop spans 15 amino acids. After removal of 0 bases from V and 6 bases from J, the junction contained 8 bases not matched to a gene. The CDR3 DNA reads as TGTGCCAGCAGCTTGGGCGGACAGGCGTGGGCTGAAGCTTTCTTT. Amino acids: CASSLGGQAWAEAFF.

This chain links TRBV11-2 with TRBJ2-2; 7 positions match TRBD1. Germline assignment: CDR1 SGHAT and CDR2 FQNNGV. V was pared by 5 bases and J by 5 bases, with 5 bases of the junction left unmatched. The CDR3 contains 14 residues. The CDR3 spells CASSPIQGTGELFF. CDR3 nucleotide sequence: TGTGCCAGCAGCCCCATACAGGGGACCGGGGAGCTGTTTTTT.